These 17 T cell receptor beta chains originate from one sample sequenced in a study of blood T cell repertoires in COVID-19. Using immunoSEQ multiplex PCR, the repertoire was profiled, and TCRdb retains in-frame clones only, with some absent. The sample has approximately 170,000 clones; 80% to 90% are singletons. The sample consisted of peripheral blood. Every receptor here comes from a man aged 50-59 years with active or convalescent COVID-19.

The chain joins TRBV6-5 to TRBJ1-5; D not certain. The CDR3 is 14 amino acids. Trimming took off 8 bases at V and 1 base at J, with 12 bases between the two ends. In germline, CDR1 is MNHEY, CDR2 SVGAGI. CDR3 sequence reads: CASWLFQSNQPQHF. The CDR3 DNA is TGTGCCAGCTGGCTTTTCCAGAGCAATCAGCCCCAGCATTTT.

The chain has TRBV4-1 and TRBJ2-4, with 8 bases identical to TRBD1. There are 17 residues in the CDR3. V lost 0 bases, J lost 3 bases, and 7 bases stayed unmatched. Per the germline V gene, CDR1 is MGHRA and CDR2 is YSYEKL. The CDR3 DNA reads as TGCGCCAGCAGCCAAGATATACAGGGGGGAATCAAAAACATTCAGTACTTC. Amino acid sequence: CASSQDIQGGIKNIQYF.

V usage is TRBV28 and J usage is TRBJ2-3, with a possible D match to TRBD1 (5 bases). This CDR3 spans 14 amino acids. The germline gives CDR1 MDHEN, CDR2 SYDVKM. The V end lost 3 bases, the J end lost 8 bases, and 15 bases lay between the germline ends. The CDR3 DNA follows: TGTGCCAGCAGTTTTTTAGGGGTAAAGGGTACGCAGTATTTT. It codes for CASSFLGVKGTQYF.

V is TRBV19 and J is TRBJ1-5; 7 bases match TRBD1. The J segment lost 1 base and the V segment lost 3 bases, leaving 6 bases of the junction unmatched. The V gene's germline CDR1 is LNHDA and CDR2 SQIVND (reference sequence). The CDR3 sequence is 16 residues long. The CDR3, as DNA: TGTGCCAGTAGTATGACCGCGACAGGGAGCAATCAGCCCCAGCATTTT. Translating gives CASSMTATGSNQPQHF. The variable domain in full, completed from reference TRBV19 and TRBJ1-5, reads DGGITQSPKYLFRKEGQNVTLSCEQNLNHDAMYWYRQDPGQGLRLIYYSQIVNDFQKGDIAEGYSVSREKKESFPLTVTSAQKNPTAFYLCASSMTATGSNQPQHFGDGTRLSIL.

This chain joins TRBV5-1 and TRBJ1-5; weak D call: TRBD1 (5 bases). V dropped 3 bases and J dropped 0 bases, with 10 bases sitting between them. In germline, CDR1 is SGHRS, CDR2 YFSETQ. The CDR3 is 15 amino acids. This CDR3 is CASSSTGLSNQPQHF. The DNA for the CDR3 is TGCGCCAGCAGCTCAACAGGTCTTAGCAATCAGCCCCAGCATTTT.

The table lists this clone with a count of one. The chain joins TRBV6-1 to TRBJ2-5; unclear D gene. Germline values: CDR1 MNHNS, CDR2 SASEGT. The CDR3 consists of 13 residues. The V gene lost 3 bases and the J gene lost 1 base, with 6 bases spanning the gap. CDR3 nucleotides: TGTGCCAGCAGTGAGGGCTTCCAAGAGACCCAGTACTTC. Translation: CASSEGFQETQYF.

There are a few counts of this clone. This rearrangement joins TRBV6-6 to TRBJ2-1; D unclear. This CDR3 spans 11 amino acids. In germline, CDR1 is MNHNY, CDR2 SVGAGI (reference sequence). V shed 6 bases and J shed 8 bases, with 8 bases lying between them. The CDR3 DNA follows: TGTGCCAGCAGGGCTTACCATGAGCAGTTCTTC. Encoded protein: CASRAYHEQFF.

This rearrangement joins TRBV6-2 or TRBV6-3 to TRBJ1-5; TRBD1 matches at 10 bases. CDR1 is MNHEY and CDR2 is SVGEGT in the germline V gene. The CDR3 contains 15 residues. J gave up 1 base and V 5 bases, and 2 bases lay outside the gene matches. CDR3 coding DNA: TGTGCCAGCAGTCCGACAGGGGGCAGCAATCAGCCCCAGCATTTT. Translating gives CASSPTGGSNQPQHF.

This clone turned up a few times. The chain combines TRBV11-2 with TRBJ1-2; D remains unclear. Germline V gene lookup returns CDR1 SGHAT and CDR2 FQNNGV. There are 14 residues in the CDR3. Trimming cost V 5 bases and J 5 bases, with 15 bases left between them. Here the CDR3 DNA reads TGTGCCAGCAGCCCCGTCGAGGGCGGGTATGGCTACACCTTC. Its protein product is CASSPVEGGYGYTF.

This chain connects TRBV5-1 to TRBJ2-1; 10 bases are shared with TRBD2. Trimming at V came to 1 base and at J to 3 bases, leaving 10 bases not matched to a gene. The CDR3 covers 18 residues. CDR1 and CDR2 from the germline V gene are SGHRS and YFSETQ. The CDR3 DNA reads TGCGCCAGCAGCTTGAACCAAGCGGGAGGGGGGGTCTACAATGAGCAGTTCTTC. Amino acids: CASSLNQAGGGVYNEQFF.

The rearrangement joins TRBV5-1 to TRBJ1-4, with no clear D. CDR3 length equals 16 residues. The germline gives CDR1 SGHRS, CDR2 YFSETQ. Trimming stripped 2 bases from V and 3 bases from J, with 14 bases between. The CDR3 DNA sequence: TGCGCCAGCAGCTTTAGAGGGCTCACGGCTAATGAAAAACTGTTTTTT. Translating it yields CASSFRGLTANEKLFF. The full variable domain, in which reference TRBV5-1 and TRBJ1-4 provide the parts outside the CDR3, is KAGVTQTPRYLIKTRGQQVTLSCSPISGHRSVSWYQQTPGQGLQFLFEYFSETQRNKGNFPGRFSGRQFSNSRSEMNVSTLELGDSALYLCASSFRGLTANEKLFFGSGTQLSVL.

The CDR3 spells CASSVHGSLENQPQHF. The CDR3, as DNA: TGTGCCAGCAGTGTGCACGGGAGTCTGGAAAATCAGCCCCAGCATTTT. The genes are TRBV2 and TRBJ1-5, with no clear D. Germline CDR1 SNHLY, CDR2 FYNNEI. Trimming pared 4 bases from V and 4 bases from J, leaving 17 bases between. The CDR3 length is 16 residues.

V and J are TRBV6-5 and TRBJ2-5; 9 positions match TRBD1. The CDR3 length is 13 residues. Losses at the gene ends were 8 bases for V and 5 bases for J; bases not matched to a gene: 6. The germline V gene encodes CDR1 MNHEY and CDR2 SVGAGI. In nucleotides, the CDR3 is TGTGCCAGCTTACAGGGGGCACAGGAGACCCAGTACTTC. Protein product: CASLQGAQETQYF.

The V gene is TRBV11-2, the J gene TRBJ1-5; no definite D call. The germline V gene encodes CDR1 SGHAT and CDR2 FQNNGV. Trimming cost V 0 bases and J 7 bases, with 10 bases left between them. This CDR3 contains 14 residues. The CDR3 here is CASSLDVTGQPQHF. The CDR3, as DNA: TGTGCCAGCAGCTTAGATGTAACCGGGCAGCCCCAGCATTTT.

The chain joins TRBV6-5 to TRBJ2-2, with a possible D match to TRBD2 (6 bases). The germline V gene encodes CDR1 MNHEY and CDR2 SVGAGI. The CDR3 consists of 15 residues. The germline V and J ends were trimmed by 4 bases and 1 base, with 10 bases remaining between them. The DNA for the CDR3 is TGTGCCAGCAGTTTGGGGGGTTTGAACACCGGGGAGCTGTTTTTT. It encodes CASSLGGLNTGELFF.

The chain has TRBV28 and TRBJ2-7; 8 bases are shared with TRBD1. The CDR3 runs 14 residues. Germline values: CDR1 MDHEN, CDR2 SYDVKM. V lost 5 bases and J lost 3; bases outside the gene matches: 6. In DNA form, the CDR3 reads TGTGCCAGCAGTGATCCAGGGGGCCACTACGAGCAGTACTTC. Its protein is CASSDPGGHYEQYF.

The gene calls are TRBV6-5 and TRBJ1-3, with 7 bases matching TRBD1. Losses at the gene ends were 4 bases for V and 3 bases for J; bases not matched to a gene: 6. The length of the CDR3 is 15 residues. Germline lookup yields CDR1 MNHEY and CDR2 SVGAGI. The CDR3 reads CASSSTGTVGNTIYF. The DNA of the CDR3 is TGTGCCAGCAGTTCAACCGGGACAGTTGGAAACACCATATATTTT.